The present T cell receptor beta chain was sequenced within a study of siplizumab effects on memory and regulatory T cells. Deletions cut 7 bases from V and 2 bases from J, with 18 bases between. The CDR3 extends over 17 amino acids. Germline-derived CDR1 and CDR2 are LNHDA and SQIVND (reference sequence). TCRdb's table, derived via immunoSEQ multiplex PCR, lists solely in-frame clones and lacks some. The sample consists of some 100,000 clones, about 91% of them appearing once. The material sequenced was CD4+ T cells sorted from blood. This chain uses TRBV19 with TRBJ2-6; D ambiguous. The TCR originated in a human donor in good health. Some clones in this sample may be carry-over from other donors' samples. In nucleotides, the CDR3 is TGTGCCAGTAAAAGAGGCAGGAGCAATACTGGGGCCAACGTCCTGACTTTC. Protein sequence: CASKRGRSNTGANVLTF.